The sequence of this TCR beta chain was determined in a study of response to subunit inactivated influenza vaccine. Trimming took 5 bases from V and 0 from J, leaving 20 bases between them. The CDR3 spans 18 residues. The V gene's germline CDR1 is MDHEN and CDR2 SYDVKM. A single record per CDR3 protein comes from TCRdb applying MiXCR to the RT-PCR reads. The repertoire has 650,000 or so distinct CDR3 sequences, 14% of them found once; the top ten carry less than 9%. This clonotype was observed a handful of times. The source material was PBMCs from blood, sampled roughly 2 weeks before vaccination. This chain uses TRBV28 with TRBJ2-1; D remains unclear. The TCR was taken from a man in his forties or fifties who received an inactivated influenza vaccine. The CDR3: CASSLKPDGASSYNEQFF. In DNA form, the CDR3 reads TGTGCCAGCAGTCTCAAACCGGACGGCGCTAGCTCCTACAATGAGCAGTTCTTC.